This T cell receptor beta chain came from a study of blood T cell repertoires in COVID-19 (dated by TCRdb to about 2020). Regarding the study in general: The collaborator samples originated in the United States, Italy and Spain and spanned the acute and convalescent phases of COVID-19. Subjects who had been exposed to COVID-19, were actively infected with it, or had recovered from it provided the deeply sampled blood TCRbeta repertoires that made up the dataset. The material from the prospective study consisted of cDNA or gDNA derived from T cells, B-cell-depleted T cells, or PBMCs. The samples were drawn from the first 160 participants of the ongoing ImmuneRACE study and from 950 to 1,500 subjects provided by 6 global collaborators. Nearly every sample came with metadata listing a de-identified subject ID, COVID-19 status, age in years and sex. A freely available public database, intended as a resource for researchers studying the immune response to SARS-CoV-2, is where the repertoires were released. HLA class I and class II types, where available, came from metadata supplied by the sample provider rather than from assay-based typing. The paper as a whole reports these results and caveats: Clinical and demographic metadata were provided uncurated, with the amount varying by source and participant.

One collaborating source in Seattle enrolled patients during active infection and followed them longitudinally through the course of disease. Each collaborating institution followed its own protocols to collect whole blood in K2EDTA tubes. For TCRbeta analysis, collaborators shipped samples as frozen whole blood, isolated PBMCs, or DNA extracted from either of those sample types. Worth noting for this clone: Its antigen specificity is not known. No qualities accompany the bases; no much larger clone lies one base away.

TCRbeta CDR3 regions were amplified from genomic DNA using the immunoSEQ Assay, a bias-controlled multiplex PCR. The study's own analysis went as follows. Nucleated cell counts per sample were estimated from amplification of reference gene primers within the assay. To quantify the absolute abundance of each unique TCRbeta CDR3 rearrangement, sequence reads were collapsed and filtered. For each sample, productive Simpson clonality was calculated as the square root of Simpson's diversity index over productive rearrangements. This immuneACCESS table, as held by TCRdb, lists in-frame sequences with V and J called but not all clones. Of the missing ones, under half trace to an unresolved V gene in checked studies; the others have no known cause. That table gives V, J and clone size, and the DNA gave D and trimming. The sample table contains roughly 150,000 clones; only one count was recorded for roughly 81% of them. The biggest ten clones account for 8.3% of the sample.

V loses 1 base of germline sequence and J loses 9 bases, and the interval between the two ends is 10 bases. CDR1 and CDR2 are read off the germline V gene as LGHNT and FRNRAP. The CDR3 covers 14 residues, taking in both the cysteine and the phenylalanine. The read is trimmed to its CDR3 DNA, 42 bases read in frame from base 1. The source is a woman aged 55 to 70 with COVID-19, enrolled during active disease. In this chain, TRBV12-5 is recombined with TRBJ1-6; the D gene is perhaps TRBD1, on 5 matching bases. Sequencing used peripheral blood. The DNA is as follows: TGTGCTAGTGGTTTGGCGGGGGTCGGTTCACCCCTCCACTTT. Translated, it reads CASGLAGVGSPLHF.